One sample yielded the 4 T cell receptor beta chains listed below, sequenced in a study of post-analysis software for immune sequencing data. Unique molecular identifiers had been added to the TCR beta cDNA libraries. Via MiXCR, TCRdb re-called the PCR reads, giving one row per CDR3 protein. The data contain some 690,000 distinct CDR3 sequences, roughly three fifths of them seen just once; the ten biggest clones take up 11%. Study-level results: There were a few TRBV segments more frequent in patients than controls, and TRBV5-6, TRBV5-1 and TRBV20-1 were among them.

Antigens of these TCRs are unknown. Sample: blood. Receptors originate from a girl aged 2-10 years with multiple sclerosis.

V usage is TRBV2 and J usage is TRBJ2-5; 13 positions match TRBD2. This CDR3 is built from 20 residues. From germline, CDR1 is SNHLY and CDR2 FYNNEI. With 2 bases clipped from V and 4 bases from J, the junction kept 16 bases outside the gene matches. CDR3 loop: CASSERPGLAGLAVGETQYF. The CDR3 nucleotides read TGTGCCAGCAGTGAACGCCCGGGACTAGCGGGGCTCGCCGTGGGAGAGACCCAGTACTTC.

The chain joins TRBV20-1 to TRBJ2-1, with a tentative D call TRBD2 (6 bases). Near its end, the DNA agrees better with TRBJ2-7, so the J call may be wrong. The CDR3 contains 14 residues. Germline CDR1 is DFQATT and CDR2 is SNEGSKA (reference sequence). DNA of the CDR3: TGCAGTGCTAGGCTGGGACTGGTCGGATACGAGCAGTACTTC. It codes for CSARLGLVGYEQYF.

The chain uses TRBV27 and TRBJ2-5; D gene uncertain. Trimming took off 8 bases at V and 2 bases at J, with 15 bases between the two ends. CDR1 and CDR2 from the germline V gene are MNHEY and SMNVEV (reference sequence). CDR3 size: 14 residues. The DNA for the CDR3 is TGTGCCAGCGCTCTTGCCGGGTTTCAAGAGACCCAGTACTTC. Translation: CASALAGFQETQYF.

The chain recombines TRBV29-1 with TRBJ2-5; D tentatively reads TRBD1 or TRBD2 (5 bases each). Germline V gives CDR1 SQVTM, CDR2 ANQGSEA. Between the trimmed V and J ends, which lost 7 bases and 1 base, there was a span of 13 bases. The CDR3 extends over 13 amino acids. CDR3 sequence reads: CSDLNGGQETQYF. In DNA form, the CDR3 reads TGCAGCGACCTGAATGGGGGCCAAGAGACCCAGTACTTC.